The present TCR beta chain was sequenced within a study of T cell responses to AZD1222 COVID-19 vaccine. Study-wide results and limits: Baseline seropositivity characterized only six AZD1222 recipients. Clonal diversity was possibly underestimated, and white British individuals and females predominated among donors.

In the case of this clone: The antigen is unknown.

Assay: immunoSEQ multiplex PCR; the TCRdb copy retains only in-frame clones and omits some. The sample carries 150,000 to 200,000 clones, 94% recorded once. Germline CDR1 and CDR2: SGHDT and YYEEEE. The CDR3 is 18 amino acids. V lost 0 bases to trimming and J lost 0 bases; unmatched junction nucleotides: 5. This clonotype originated in an adult who received the AZD1222 COVID-19 vaccine. This specimen was peripheral blood, taken 28 days after the second AZD1222 dose. The V gene is TRBV5-6, the J gene TRBJ2-1; 11 bases agree with TRBD2. The CDR3 spells CASSLVASGGSSYNEQFF. CDR3 DNA sequence: TGTGCCAGCAGCTTGGTCGCTAGCGGGGGGAGCTCCTACAATGAGCAGTTCTTC.